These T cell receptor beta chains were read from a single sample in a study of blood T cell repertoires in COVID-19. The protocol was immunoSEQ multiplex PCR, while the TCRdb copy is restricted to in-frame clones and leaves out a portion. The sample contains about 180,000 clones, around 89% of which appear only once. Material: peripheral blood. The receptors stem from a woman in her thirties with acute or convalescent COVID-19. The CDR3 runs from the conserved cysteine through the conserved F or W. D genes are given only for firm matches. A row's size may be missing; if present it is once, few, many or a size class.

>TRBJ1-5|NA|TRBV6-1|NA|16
CASSEMGGISNQPQHF
TGTGCCAGCAGTGAAATGGGGGGAATTAGCAATCAGCCCCAGCATTTT
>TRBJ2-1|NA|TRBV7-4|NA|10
CVGDYNEQFF
TGCGTAGGGGATTACAATGAGCAGTTCTTC
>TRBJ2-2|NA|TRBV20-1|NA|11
CSAGRYGELFF
TGCAGTGCTGGGCGCTACGGGGAGCTGTTTTTT
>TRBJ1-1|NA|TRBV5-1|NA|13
CASSLAVGAEAFF
TGCGCCAGCAGCTTGGCGGTAGGAGCGGAAGCTTTCTTT
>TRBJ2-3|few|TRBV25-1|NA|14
CASSAVEWTDTQYF
TGTGCCAGCAGTGCGGTGGAGTGGACAGATACGCAGTATTTT
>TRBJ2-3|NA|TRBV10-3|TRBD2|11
CAISLAGTQYF
TGTGCCATCAGCCTAGCGGGGACGCAGTATTTT
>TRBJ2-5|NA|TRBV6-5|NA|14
CASSLTVSGETQYF
TGTGCCAGCAGCCTCACCGTATCAGGAGAGACCCAGTACTTC
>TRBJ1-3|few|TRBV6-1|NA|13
CASSEIPGNTIYF
TGTGCCAGCAGTGAAATCCCGGGAAACACCATATATTTT
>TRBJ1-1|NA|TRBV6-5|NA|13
CASSYSPRGEAFF
TGTGCCAGCAGTTACTCGCCCAGGGGTGAAGCTTTCTTT
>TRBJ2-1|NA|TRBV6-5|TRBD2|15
CASSQGLAGPNEQFF
TGTGCCAGCAGCCAGGGACTAGCGGGACCGAATGAGCAGTTCTTC